What follows describes a single T cell receptor (beta chain). What it recognizes is unknown. The sample originates from a study of graft-versus-host responses after intestinal transplantation. The protocol was immunoSEQ multiplex PCR, while the TCRdb copy is restricted to in-frame clones and leaves out a portion. The sample has 80,000 to 95,000 clones, about 87% seen once. Germline V lookup: CDR1 SGHTA, CDR2 FQGNSA. The CDR3 covers 14 residues. V shed 5 bases, J shed 6 bases, and the junction held 10 bases outside the gene matches. The sample here was unstimulated CD4+ T cells sorted from spleen or lymph node cells, taken before transplant. The chain employs TRBV7-2 and TRBJ2-7, with 7 bases aligning to TRBD2. The sequence came from a human donor who was the organ donor for an intestinal transplant. CDR3 sequence reads: CASSRGGPQLEQYF. In nucleotides, the CDR3 is TGTGCCAGCAGCCGGGGAGGGCCTCAGCTCGAGCAGTACTTC.